The entry below gives a single T cell receptor beta chain sequence along with its context. CDR3 length equals 12 residues. The V and J ends lost 5 bases and 1 base respectively, with 6 bases between them. Germline CDR1 MDHEN, CDR2 SYDVKM. TCRbeta library construction was performed incorporating unique molecular identifiers. TCRdb reanalysed the PCR reads using MiXCR and keeps one entry per CDR3 protein. The table includes about 410,000 distinct CDR3 sequences, around 21% detected once. This record belongs to a study of T-cell reconstitution after alpha-beta-depleted transplantation in children. The chain combines TRBV28 with TRBJ2-7; no clear D. This sequence was found in a human donor who donated a stem cell graft to a child with acute myeloid leukemia. The source was PBMCs from the stem cell graft donor, collected from the stem cell graft. The CDR3 nucleotides are TGTGCCAGCAGTAACCCTTCCTACGAGCAGTACTTC. This codes for CASSNPSYEQYF.